Listed below are T cell receptor beta chains from one sample, sequenced in a study of blood T cell repertoires in COVID-19. The protocol was immunoSEQ multiplex PCR, while the TCRdb copy is restricted to in-frame clones and leaves out a portion. The sample consists of about 71,000 clones, approximately 83% of them appearing once. The specimen sequenced was peripheral blood. The receptor set was obtained from a man aged 25-45 years with COVID-19, enrolled during active disease. The CDR3 runs from the conserved cysteine through the conserved F or W. D genes are given only for firm matches. Rows give clone size only sometimes, using once, few, many, or a class for an expanded clone.

DNA | CDR3 | V | size | D | J
TGTGCCAGCAGCTTAGAGGCTAGTTTTAGCGGTGAGCAGTTCTTC | CASSLEASFSGEQFF | TRBV7-2 | NA | NA | TRBJ2-1
TGTGCCAGCAGCTTAGGCCGGGGGGTCCACTATGGCTACACCTTC | CASSLGRGVHYGYTF | TRBV7-9 | NA | NA | TRBJ1-2
TGTGCCATCAGTGAGTGGGAGGGCCGTACCAAGAACACCGGGGAGCTGTTTTTT | CAISEWEGRTKNTGELFF | TRBV10-3 | once | TRBD2 | TRBJ2-2
TGTGCCAGCAGCCGATCAGGATTCTCTGGGGCCAACGTCCTGACTTTC | CASSRSGFSGANVLTF | TRBV14 | NA | NA | TRBJ2-6
TGTGCCAGCAGCCGACAGGAGTCTAACTATGGCTACACCTTC | CASSRQESNYGYTF | TRBV5-8 | NA | NA | TRBJ1-2
TGTGCCAGCAGTACGCCAGGACAGGGGGCTCCCTACGAGCAGTACTTC | CASSTPGQGAPYEQYF | TRBV28 | NA | TRBD1 | TRBJ2-7
TGTGCCAGCAGTTCCTCCTGGGGAGGAGCTAACTATGGCTACACCTTC | CASSSSWGGANYGYTF | TRBV6-5 | NA | NA | TRBJ1-2
TGTGCCAGCAGCAATGGACAGGGGGCGTTCGGTGGCTACACCTTC | CASSNGQGAFGGYTF | TRBV6-5 | NA | TRBD1 | TRBJ1-2
TGCGCCAGCAGCCAAGGCGAAGGGGAGGGTGGCTACACCTTC | CASSQGEGEGGYTF | TRBV4-3 | NA | NA | TRBJ1-2
TGTGCCAGCAGTTACCGGGACAGGGCTTGGGAAAAACTGTTTTTT | CASSYRDRAWEKLFF | TRBV6-5 | once | TRBD1 | TRBJ1-4
TGTGCCAGTACAGCTTTCCAGGTGTCAAACACTGAAGCTTTCTTT | CASTAFQVSNTEAFF | TRBV14 | NA | NA | TRBJ1-1
TGTGCCAGCAGCCCGGGGGGGGACACTTACTACGAGCAGTACTTC | CASSPGGDTYYEQYF | TRBV27 | NA | TRBD2 | TRBJ2-7
TGTGCCAGCTCACCACCCCCAGGGAACACTGAAGCTTTCTTT | CASSPPPGNTEAFF | TRBV18 | NA | NA | TRBJ1-1
TGTGCCAGCAGCCGGGACAGTAGCAATCAGCCCCAGCATTTT | CASSRDSSNQPQHF | TRBV28 | NA | TRBD1 | TRBJ1-5
TGTGCCAGCAGGTACAGGGGCGGCAATCAGCCCCAGCATTTT | CASRYRGGNQPQHF | TRBV27 | few | TRBD1 | TRBJ1-5
TGTGCCAGCAGCGTAGTACCAGGGCCTAGCGAGCAGTACTTC | CASSVVPGPSEQYF | TRBV9 | NA | NA | TRBJ2-7
TGCAGCGTTGTTGAGGGTATGGGGAACACCATATATTTT | CSVVEGMGNTIYF | TRBV29-1 | once | NA | TRBJ1-3
TGTGCCAGCAGCTTAGAGCGGGTCGGAAACACCATATATTTT | CASSLERVGNTIYF | TRBV11-2 | NA | NA | TRBJ1-3
TGTGCCAGCAGCCATTTAGCTAGCAATCAGCCCCAGCATTTT | CASSHLASNQPQHF | TRBV4-2 | NA | NA | TRBJ1-5
TGTGCCAGCAGTTACTCGGCTGTTCAAGAGACCCAGTACTTC | CASSYSAVQETQYF | TRBV6-5 | NA | NA | TRBJ2-5
TGTGCCAGCTCGCCAGACAGCCCAAATTCACCCCTCCACTTT | CASSPDSPNSPLHF | TRBV18 | once | NA | TRBJ1-6
TGCGCCAGCAGCCAGAGGGATGGACAGAATAGCAATCAGCCCCAGCATTTT | CASSQRDGQNSNQPQHF | TRBV4-1 | NA | NA | TRBJ1-5
TGCGCCAGCAGCCAAGTCCCAGGGGAGCAAGAGACCCAGTACTTC | CASSQVPGEQETQYF | TRBV4-3 | NA | NA | TRBJ2-5
TGTGCCACCCGACAGGGCATTAGGAGCTACACCTTC | CATRQGIRSYTF | TRBV19 | few | TRBD1 | TRBJ1-2
TGTGCCAGCAGCCGGGGGGGAACCTACAATGAGCAGTTCTTC | CASSRGGTYNEQFF | TRBV3-1/TRBV3-2 | NA | TRBD2 | TRBJ2-1
TGTGCCTGCGGACAGGGGGGTGGAAACACCATATATTTT | CACGQGGGNTIYF | TRBV6-6 | few | TRBD1 | TRBJ1-3
TGTGCCAGCAGCCAACGACAGGGCACTGAAGCTTTCTTT | CASSQRQGTEAFF | TRBV28 | NA | TRBD1 | TRBJ1-1
TGTGCCAGCACTAATGGGGGGAACTATGGCTACACCTTC | CASTNGGNYGYTF | TRBV5-6 | medium-sized | NA | TRBJ1-2
TGTGCCACCAGTGATATGGGACTAGCGGGAGACGCATATGAGCAGTTCTTC | CATSDMGLAGDAYEQFF | TRBV24-1 | NA | TRBD2 | TRBJ2-1
TGCAGTGCTGGGAGGGGAAATGAAGCTTTCTTT | CSAGRGNEAFF | TRBV20-1 | NA | NA | TRBJ1-1
TGTGCCAGCAGGATTGACAGATTCGAAATTGGAAAACTGTTTTTT | CASRIDRFEIGKLFF | TRBV2 | once | NA | TRBJ1-4
TGCGCCAGCAGCTTGATGGAGGTCGCCGGGGAGCTGTTTTTT | CASSLMEVAGELFF | TRBV5-1 | NA | NA | TRBJ2-2
TGTGCCAGCAGTTTCTCAGGGGAAAGCATTCAGTACTTC | CASSFSGESIQYF | TRBV6-2/TRBV6-3 | NA | NA | TRBJ2-4
TGTGCCAGCAGCTTGAAGACAGTGAACACTGAAGCTTTCTTT | CASSLKTVNTEAFF | TRBV5-4 | NA | NA | TRBJ1-1
TGTGCCAGCAGCCCAGGGGGTCGCGGGAGGATGGATGAGCAGTTCTTC | CASSPGGRGRMDEQFF | TRBV7-3 | NA | NA | TRBJ2-1
TGTGCCAGCAGGCGACCCGGGACATATACTTCACCCCTCCACTTT | CASRRPGTYTSPLHF | TRBV6-5 | NA | NA | TRBJ1-6
TGTGCCTGGAGTCCCGGCAGGGCGGATGAGCAGTTCTTC | CAWSPGRADEQFF | TRBV30 | NA | NA | TRBJ2-1